This T cell receptor (beta chain) was found in a study of blood T cell repertoires in COVID-19. Assay used: immunoSEQ multiplex PCR; TCRdb lists only in-frame clones, some missing. The sample shows 200,000 to 250,000 clones, around 91% of them seen only once. The V gene end was trimmed by 5 bases and the J gene end by 6 bases; junction bases not matched to a gene: 7. The CDR3 runs 14 residues. Germline CDR1 SGHAT, CDR2 FQNNGV. The origin of this receptor is a man in his thirties or forties who had been exposed to COVID-19. The chain employs TRBV11-2 and TRBJ1-5, with 7 positions matching TRBD1. The specimen sequenced was PBMCs or T cells enriched from blood (not recorded which). The CDR3 sequence: CASSLDRVSQPQHF. The CDR3 DNA reads as TGTGCCAGCAGCCTTGACAGGGTTAGTCAGCCCCAGCATTTT. The entire variable domain, with the rest obtained from reference TRBV11-2 and TRBJ1-5, is as follows: EAGVAQSPRYKIIEKRQSVAFWCNPISGHATLYWYQQILGQGPKLLIQFQNNGVVDDSQLPKDRFSAERLKGVDSTLKIQPAKLEDSAVYLCASSLDRVSQPQHFGDGTRLSIL.